Described below is a single T cell receptor beta chain sequence and its context. The entry originates in a study of T cell changes during pregnancy in multiple sclerosis. Trimming shortened V by 1 base and J by 7 bases, and 4 bases separated the two germline ends. The CDR3 totals 11 residues. From germline, CDR1 is SGHAT and CDR2 FQNNGV. Profiled with immunoSEQ multiplex PCR; TCRdb holds only in-frame clones, not every one. The table has tens of thousands of clones, around 90% seen once. The chain joins TRBV11-2 to TRBJ1-1; D is undetermined. The source of this sequence is a female donor with multiple sclerosis, enrolled in a pregnancy study. The starting material was CD4+ T cells from peripheral blood mononuclear cells, obtained before pregnancy. The CDR3: CASSLGGEAFF. In nucleotides, the CDR3 is TGTGCCAGCAGCTTAGGAGGTGAAGCTTTCTTT. Together with reference TRBV11-2 and TRBJ1-1, the CDR3 gives the full variable domain: EAGVAQSPRYKIIEKRQSVAFWCNPISGHATLYWYQQILGQGPKLLIQFQNNGVVDDSQLPKDRFSAERLKGVDSTLKIQPAKLEDSAVYLCASSLGGEAFFGQGTRLTVV.